The 13 T cell receptor beta chains given below trace back to one sample, sequenced in a study of vaccination effects on CD4 cells after COVID-19. For these receptors, no antigen is known. CD4+ T cells specific for antigen were expanded with viral peptide pools by the ViraFEST assay before sequencing. After around ten days in culture, the CD4+ T cells were isolated. Participants got two doses of BNT162b2 or mRNA-1273 vaccine. The method was immunoSEQ multiplex PCR; TCRdb's version includes in-frame clones alone and lacks a portion of them. The table records roughly 59,000 clones, 60% to 80% of them present only once. The specimen comprised CD4+ T cells from PBMCs cultured with HCoV-OC43 spike peptides, sampled after COVID-19 vaccination. Subset specified: HCoV-OC43 spike overlapping peptide pool stimulation. These receptor sequences come from a human donor who received a COVID-19 vaccine.

The chain joins TRBV5-1 to TRBJ1-1; 8 positions agree with TRBD1. This CDR3 contains 15 residues. CDR1 is SGHRS, CDR2 YFSETQ, per germline. The J segment lost 2 bases and the V segment lost 4 bases, leaving 7 bases of the junction unmatched. The CDR3 protein is CASSALTGANTEAFF. The CDR3 nucleotides are TGCGCCAGCAGCGCGTTGACAGGGGCCAACACTGAAGCTTTCTTT.

This chain links TRBV19 with TRBJ2-1, with 10 positions matching TRBD2. The V gene end was trimmed by 3 bases and the J gene end by 9 bases; junction bases not matched to a gene: 8. The CDR3 spans 15 residues. Germline CDR1 is LNHDA and CDR2 is SQIVND (reference sequence). CDR3 sequence (DNA): TGTGCCAGTAGTATGGAGGTAGCGGGGGGCGGTGAGCAGTTCTTC. Translating gives CASSMEVAGGGEQFF.

The V gene is TRBV29-1, the J gene TRBJ1-4; D not resolved. The CDR3 spans 14 residues. Germline CDR1 is SQVTM and CDR2 is ANQGSEA. V was pared by 1 base and J by 5 bases, with 11 bases between. CDR3 amino acids: CSVEVGQRNEKLFF. CDR3 coding DNA: TGCAGCGTTGAAGTCGGCCAGAGAAATGAAAAACTGTTTTTT.

The chain has TRBV5-6 and TRBJ2-4; TRBD1 agrees at 9 bases. Germline V lookup: CDR1 SGHDT, CDR2 YYEEEE. The CDR3 is 17 residues long. V lost 1 base and J lost 0; bases outside the gene matches: 5. The CDR3 is CASSLFGDREAKNIQYF. CDR3 coding DNA: TGTGCCAGCAGCTTGTTCGGGGACAGGGAAGCCAAAAACATTCAGTACTTC.

V usage is TRBV20-1 and J usage is TRBJ2-7; possibly TRBD2 for D (5 bases). The V and J ends lost 3 bases and 4 bases respectively, with 13 bases between them. CDR1 and CDR2 from the germline V gene are DFQATT and SNEGSKA (reference sequence). The length of the CDR3 is 13 residues. The DNA of the CDR3 is TGCAGTGCTAGTTTACTCGGGGTTTACGAGCAGTACGTC. It codes for CSASLLGVYEQYV.

This clone was recorded only once. This sequence joins TRBV28 and TRBJ1-2; 8 bases agree with TRBD1. Germline CDR1 reads MDHEN; CDR2 reads SYDVKM. The CDR3 extends over 12 amino acids. The junction had 4 bases not matched to a gene; V was cut back by 5 bases and J by 8 bases. In nucleotides, the CDR3 is TGTGCCAGCAGTGGACAGGGCAGGGGCTACACCTTC. Amino acid sequence: CASSGQGRGYTF.

This clone has a single count. The chain links TRBV30 to TRBJ2-2; 10 nucleotides line up with TRBD1. V dropped 3 bases and J dropped 5; count of bases not matched to a gene: 3. The CDR3 runs to 14 residues. Per the germline V gene, CDR1 is GTSNPN and CDR2 is SVGIG (reference sequence). Written as DNA, the CDR3 is TGTGCCTGGAGGCCGGGACAGGGGACCGGGGAGCTGTTTTTT. Encoded protein: CAWRPGQGTGELFF.

This chain joins TRBV5-1 and TRBJ2-3, with D perhaps TRBD1 (5 bases). CDR1 is SGHRS and CDR2 is YFSETQ in the germline V gene. Between the trimmed V and J ends, which lost 4 bases and 2 bases, there was a span of 11 bases. CDR3 length: 14 amino acids. CDR3 in DNA: TGCGCCAGCAGCCTGGGGCAGATCACAGATACGCAGTATTTT. This translates into CASSLGQITDTQYF.

This CDR3 is CASSLQPGEGTEAFF. CDR3 sequence (DNA): TGCGCCAGCAGCCTACAGCCCGGAGAGGGCACTGAAGCTTTCTTT. V is TRBV5-1 and J is TRBJ1-1; D not certain. Germline lookup yields CDR1 SGHRS and CDR2 YFSETQ. V lost 4 bases to trimming and J lost 4 bases, with 17 bases between them. This CDR3 contains 15 residues.

This chain links TRBV5-1 with TRBJ2-7, with 8 positions matching TRBD1. V dropped 4 bases and J dropped 3; count of bases not matched to a gene: 12. Germline V gives CDR1 SGHRS, CDR2 YFSETQ. The CDR3 has 16 residues. The CDR3 loop reads CASSPTGGITIYEQYV. The CDR3 DNA is TGCGCCAGCAGCCCAACAGGGGGTATTACCATCTACGAGCAGTACGTC.

V and J are TRBV6-1 and TRBJ1-1; D perhaps matches TRBD1 (6 bases). Per the germline V gene, CDR1 is MNHNS and CDR2 is SASEGT. There are 14 residues in the CDR3. The germline V and J ends were trimmed by 2 bases and 5 bases, with 12 bases remaining between them. The CDR3, as DNA: TGTGCCAGCAGTGAACGAGGGGGGGTGACTGAAGCTTTCTTT. This translates into CASSERGGVTEAFF.

The V call is TRBV27, the J call TRBJ1-5; D not certain. CDR1 and CDR2 (germline): MNHEY, SMNVEV (reference sequence). The ends were cut back, 1 base at V and 0 bases at J, with 13 bases in the middle. The CDR3 sequence is 17 residues long. CDR3 DNA: TGTGCCAGCAGTTTATTTAGACCACAGCCTAGCAATCAGCCCCAGCATTTT. This translates into CASSLFRPQPSNQPQHF.

The CDR3 DNA follows: TGTGCCAGCTCCGGCTCGGGGGGGGTAGTAGGCGGCTATGGCTACACCTTC. This codes for CASSGSGGVVGGYGYTF. The chain carries TRBV25-1 and TRBJ1-2; perhaps TRBD1 as D (5 bases). CDR1 is MGHDK and CDR2 is SYGVNS in the germline V gene. Between the trimmed V and J ends, which lost 8 bases and 4 bases, there was a span of 26 bases. The length of the CDR3 is 17 residues.